This T cell receptor (beta chain) is from a study of Ad26.COV2.S vaccination and SARS-CoV-2 variants. Whole-study results and caveats: For non-spike TCRs, breadth in vaccine recipients resembled that in placebo recipients.

Remarks on this clone: No antigen is known for it. The sample holds other DNA sequences that translate to the same CDR3.

Treatment defined: roughly 19 received Ad26.COV2.S at low or high dose, single or two shots; several received placebo; per-sample allocation not given. The samples were gathered on day 63 after the first injection of vaccine or placebo. This adult donor, from Boston, was 18-55 years old. The CDR3 consists of 13 residues. Trimming pared 0 bases from V and 6 bases from J, leaving 6 bases between. From germline, CDR1 is GTSNPN and CDR2 SVGIG (reference sequence). TCRdb's copy holds only in-frame clones and misses some; the assay was immunoSEQ multiplex PCR. The sample lists under 550,000 clones, 70% to 90% occurring once.

The chain couples TRBV30 to TRBJ1-6; D is undetermined. This material consisted of peripheral blood, taken in a trial of Ad26.COV2.S vaccine versus placebo. This TCR came from a person aged 18-60 years who received the Ad26.COV2.S COVID-19 vaccine or a placebo. The CDR3 DNA sequence: TGTGCCTGGAGTGTACGGGGTAATTCACCCCTCCACTTT. Translation gives CAWSVRGNSPLHF.